These T cell receptor beta chains were read from a single sample in a study of T cell responses to AZD1222 COVID-19 vaccine. Clones were read by immunoSEQ multiplex PCR, and TCRdb kept only the in-frame ones, dropping some. The sample includes about 150,000 clones, approximately 90% of them seen just once. The source material was peripheral blood, sampled after recovery from COVID-19. Every receptor here comes from an adult who had recovered from COVID-19. Each CDR3 is given with its conserved first and last residue. Where a row states a size, it is once, few, many or the class of an expanded clone; other rows omit it.

clone size: .; V gene: TRBV21-1; J gene: TRBJ2-7; CDR3 protein: CASKREPPCNYEQYF
clone size: .; V gene: TRBV18; J gene: TRBJ1-1; CDR3 protein: CASSPVSSLLGNTEAFF
clone size: .; V gene: TRBV3-1/TRBV3-2; J gene: TRBJ1-3; CDR3 protein: CASRESSSSGNTIYF
clone size: .; V gene: TRBV5-4; J gene: TRBJ1-2; CDR3 protein: CASSFLTVSGYGYTF
clone size: .; V gene: TRBV7-8; J gene: TRBJ1-1; CDR3 protein: CASSLDQGGEAFF
clone size: once; V gene: TRBV19; J gene: TRBJ1-5; CDR3 protein: CASRTVRGHQPQHF
clone size: .; V gene: TRBV11-2; J gene: TRBJ2-7; CDR3 protein: CASSPSGTFYEQYF
clone size: .; V gene: TRBV2; J gene: TRBJ1-2; CDR3 protein: CASSDSVYYGYTF
clone size: .; V gene: TRBV27; J gene: TRBJ2-5; CDR3 protein: CASSLNPRGAGEQETQYF
clone size: .; V gene: TRBV20-1; J gene: TRBJ2-5; CDR3 protein: CSASKGAGGFRETQYF
clone size: .; V gene: TRBV6-1; J gene: TRBJ2-3; CDR3 protein: CASSERGGGRTDTQYF
clone size: .; V gene: TRBV5-4; J gene: TRBJ2-5; CDR3 protein: CASSTGGGAEETQYF
clone size: .; V gene: TRBV25-1; J gene: TRBJ2-3; CDR3 protein: CASSLGVGTDTQYF
clone size: .; V gene: TRBV9; J gene: TRBJ2-2; CDR3 protein: CASSSNHGQGNTGELFF
clone size: once; V gene: TRBV6-2/TRBV6-3; J gene: TRBJ1-6; CDR3 protein: CASSYSNLPGGTYNSPLHF
clone size: .; V gene: TRBV7-9; J gene: TRBJ1-1; CDR3 protein: CASSLEFGTEAFF
clone size: .; V gene: TRBV5-1; J gene: TRBJ2-5; CDR3 protein: CASSPGTRGGETQYF
clone size: .; V gene: TRBV27; J gene: TRBJ1-2; CDR3 protein: CASSLSPGPRYGYTF
clone size: .; V gene: TRBV6-5; J gene: TRBJ1-2; CDR3 protein: CASGGSTSYGYTF
clone size: .; V gene: TRBV24-1; J gene: TRBJ2-7; CDR3 protein: CATSSDEQYF
clone size: .; V gene: TRBV21-1; J gene: TRBJ2-7; CDR3 protein: CASSKKKAAVSSYEQYF
clone size: .; V gene: TRBV7-6; J gene: TRBJ2-2; CDR3 protein: CASSLVQDYLPGELFF
clone size: .; V gene: TRBV27; J gene: TRBJ2-1; CDR3 protein: CASSSGQGARSYNEQFF
clone size: .; V gene: TRBV18; J gene: TRBJ2-1; CDR3 protein: CASSHARTYNEQFF
clone size: .; V gene: TRBV5-8; J gene: TRBJ1-1; CDR3 protein: CASSLAYGARAFF
clone size: .; V gene: TRBV7-9; J gene: TRBJ2-2; CDR3 protein: CASSLAGLAGEGGELFF
clone size: .; V gene: TRBV27; J gene: TRBJ1-6; CDR3 protein: CASSLGQGSPLHF
clone size: once; V gene: TRBV29-1; J gene: TRBJ2-1; CDR3 protein: CSVDERGRTEQFF
clone size: .; V gene: TRBV7-9; J gene: TRBJ2-5; CDR3 protein: CASSAGLAGEETQYF
clone size: .; V gene: TRBV5-1; J gene: TRBJ1-1; CDR3 protein: CASSLTGPNTEAFF
clone size: .; V gene: TRBV28; J gene: TRBJ2-2; CDR3 protein: CASSSPGQAGELFF
clone size: .; V gene: TRBV10-3; J gene: TRBJ2-1; CDR3 protein: CAISDSGRVNNEQFF
clone size: .; V gene: TRBV5-1; J gene: TRBJ1-1; CDR3 protein: CASSLAGGQITEAFF
clone size: .; V gene: TRBV11-2; J gene: TRBJ2-1; CDR3 protein: CASSQGQGVWNEQFF
clone size: .; V gene: TRBV9; J gene: TRBJ1-6; CDR3 protein: CASSALDSPLHF
clone size: few; V gene: TRBV11-2; J gene: TRBJ1-2; CDR3 protein: CASSPAKGVRGYGYTF
clone size: .; V gene: TRBV19; J gene: TRBJ2-3; CDR3 protein: CASSIAGPPGDTQYF
clone size: .; V gene: TRBV19; J gene: TRBJ1-2; CDR3 protein: CASTIQGIRGYTF
clone size: .; V gene: TRBV10-3; J gene: TRBJ2-1; CDR3 protein: CAISESGFPPGEQFF
clone size: .; V gene: TRBV15; J gene: TRBJ1-2; CDR3 protein: CATSRGQRYGYTF
clone size: few; V gene: TRBV2; J gene: TRBJ1-1; CDR3 protein: CAGQGRETSMNTEAFF
clone size: .; V gene: TRBV9; J gene: TRBJ2-2; CDR3 protein: CASSVGAGSHTGELFF
clone size: .; V gene: TRBV5-1; J gene: TRBJ2-5; CDR3 protein: CASSLGGDWETQYF
clone size: .; V gene: TRBV7-3; J gene: TRBJ2-5; CDR3 protein: CASSSGGPETQYF
clone size: .; V gene: TRBV27; J gene: TRBJ2-1; CDR3 protein: CASTPTSGYYNEQFF
clone size: once; V gene: TRBV3-1/TRBV3-2; J gene: TRBJ1-1; CDR3 protein: CASSRMTGPRTEAFF
clone size: .; V gene: TRBV5-1; J gene: TRBJ2-2; CDR3 protein: CASSLETAAGELFF
clone size: .; V gene: TRBV7-9; J gene: TRBJ2-7; CDR3 protein: CASSFVAGTGGYEQYF
clone size: few; V gene: TRBV13; J gene: TRBJ2-5; CDR3 protein: CASSLVGQGAGGQETQYF
clone size: few; V gene: TRBV10-2; J gene: TRBJ2-7; CDR3 protein: CASSESGVASGNYEQYF
clone size: .; V gene: TRBV2; J gene: TRBJ1-3; CDR3 protein: CASRDSGTIYF
clone size: .; V gene: TRBV15; J gene: TRBJ2-1; CDR3 protein: CATSRVDSYNEQFF
clone size: .; V gene: TRBV27; J gene: TRBJ1-1; CDR3 protein: CASSFLSNTEAFF
clone size: .; V gene: TRBV7-3; J gene: TRBJ2-6; CDR3 protein: CASSLTRDTRSGANVLTF
clone size: .; V gene: TRBV5-1; J gene: TRBJ2-1; CDR3 protein: CASSLDLAGPYNEQFF